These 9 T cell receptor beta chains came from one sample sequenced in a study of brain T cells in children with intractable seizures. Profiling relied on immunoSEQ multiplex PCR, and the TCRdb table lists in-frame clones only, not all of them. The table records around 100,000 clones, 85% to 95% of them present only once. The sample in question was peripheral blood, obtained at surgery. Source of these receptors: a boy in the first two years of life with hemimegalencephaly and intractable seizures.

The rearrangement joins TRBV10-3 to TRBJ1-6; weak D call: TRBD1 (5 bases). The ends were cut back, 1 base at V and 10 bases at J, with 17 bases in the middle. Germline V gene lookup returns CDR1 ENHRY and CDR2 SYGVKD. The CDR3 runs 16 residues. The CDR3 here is CAISELRTQAGSPLHF. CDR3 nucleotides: TGTGCCATCAGTGAGTTAAGGACACAGGCGGGCTCACCCCTCCACTTT.

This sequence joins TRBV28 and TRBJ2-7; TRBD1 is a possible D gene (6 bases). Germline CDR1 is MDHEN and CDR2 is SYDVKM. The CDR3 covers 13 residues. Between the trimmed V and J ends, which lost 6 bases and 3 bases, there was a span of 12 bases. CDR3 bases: TGTGCCAGCAGCCGAGGGGGAAACTACGAGCAGTACTTC. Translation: CASSRGGNYEQYF.

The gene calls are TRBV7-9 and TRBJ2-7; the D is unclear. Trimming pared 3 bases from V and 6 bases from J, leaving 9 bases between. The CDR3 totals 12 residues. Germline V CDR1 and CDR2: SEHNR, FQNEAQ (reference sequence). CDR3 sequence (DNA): TGTGCCAGCAGCTTTACTGAGGCCGAGCAGTACTTC. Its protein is CASSFTEAEQYF.

The CDR3: CASSPGFHYGYTF. DNA for the CDR3: TGTGCCAGCAGTCCGGGTTTTCACTATGGCTACACCTTC. The chain has TRBV6-5 and TRBJ1-2, with unresolved D. The V end lost 5 bases, the J end lost 3 bases, and 10 bases lay between the germline ends. This CDR3 spans 13 amino acids. Germline CDR1 and CDR2: MNHEY and SVGAGI.

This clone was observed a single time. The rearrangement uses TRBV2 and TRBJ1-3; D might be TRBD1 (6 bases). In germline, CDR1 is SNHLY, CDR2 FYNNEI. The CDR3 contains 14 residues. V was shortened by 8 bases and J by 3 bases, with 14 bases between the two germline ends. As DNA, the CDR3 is TGTGCCAGCCACAAAGGGGGGCTTGGAAACACCATATATTTT. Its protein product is CASHKGGLGNTIYF.

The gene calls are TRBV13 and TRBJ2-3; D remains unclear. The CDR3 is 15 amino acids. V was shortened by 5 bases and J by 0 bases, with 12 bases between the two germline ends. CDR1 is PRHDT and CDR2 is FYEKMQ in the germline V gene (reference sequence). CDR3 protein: CASSPTTSSTDTQYF. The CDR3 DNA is TGTGCCAGCAGCCCTACTACTTCTAGCACAGATACGCAGTATTTT.

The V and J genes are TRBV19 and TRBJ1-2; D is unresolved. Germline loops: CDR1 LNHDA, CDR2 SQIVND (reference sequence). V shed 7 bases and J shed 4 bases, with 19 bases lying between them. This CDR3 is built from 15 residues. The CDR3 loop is CASTPRGPSSYGYTF. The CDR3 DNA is TGTGCCAGTACGCCTCGAGGACCGTCCTCCTATGGCTACACCTTC.

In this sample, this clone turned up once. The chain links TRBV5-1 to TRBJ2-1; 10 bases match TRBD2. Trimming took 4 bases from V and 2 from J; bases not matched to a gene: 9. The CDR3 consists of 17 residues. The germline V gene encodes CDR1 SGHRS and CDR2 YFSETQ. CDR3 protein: CASSLPGLAEPYNEQFF. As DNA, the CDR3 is TGCGCCAGCAGCCTCCCTGGACTAGCGGAGCCCTACAATGAGCAGTTCTTC.

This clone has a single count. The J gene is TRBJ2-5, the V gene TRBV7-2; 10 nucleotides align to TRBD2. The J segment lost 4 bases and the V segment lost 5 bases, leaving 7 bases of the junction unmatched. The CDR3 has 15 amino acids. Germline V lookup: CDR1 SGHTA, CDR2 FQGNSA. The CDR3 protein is CASSLLAGAGETQYF. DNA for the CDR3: TGTGCCAGCAGCCTCCTAGCGGGAGCCGGAGAGACCCAGTACTTC.